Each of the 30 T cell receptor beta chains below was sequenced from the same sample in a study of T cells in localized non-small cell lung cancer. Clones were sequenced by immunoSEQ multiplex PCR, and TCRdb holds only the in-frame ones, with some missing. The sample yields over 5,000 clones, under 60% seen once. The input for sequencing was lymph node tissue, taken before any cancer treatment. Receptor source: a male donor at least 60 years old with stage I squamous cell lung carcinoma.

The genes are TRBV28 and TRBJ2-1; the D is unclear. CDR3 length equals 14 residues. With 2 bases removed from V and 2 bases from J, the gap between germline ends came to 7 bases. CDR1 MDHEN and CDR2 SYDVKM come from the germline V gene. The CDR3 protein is CASSLGIAYNEQFF. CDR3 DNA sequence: TGTGCCAGCAGTTTAGGGATAGCCTACAATGAGCAGTTCTTC.

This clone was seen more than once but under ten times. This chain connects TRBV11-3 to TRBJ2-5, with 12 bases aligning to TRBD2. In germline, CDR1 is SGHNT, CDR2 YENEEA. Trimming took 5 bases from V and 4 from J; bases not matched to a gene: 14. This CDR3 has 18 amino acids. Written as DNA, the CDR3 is TGTGCCAGCAGCCAAGTAGGAGGACTAGCGGGACGGGTAGAGACCCAGTACTTC. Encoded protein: CASSQVGGLAGRVETQYF.

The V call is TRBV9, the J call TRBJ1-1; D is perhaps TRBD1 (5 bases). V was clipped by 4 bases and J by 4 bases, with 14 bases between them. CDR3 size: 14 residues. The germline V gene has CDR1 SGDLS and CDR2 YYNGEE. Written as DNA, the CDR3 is TGTGCCAGCAGCCCAATCGACAGTGCCACTGAAGCTTTCTTT. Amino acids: CASSPIDSATEAFF.

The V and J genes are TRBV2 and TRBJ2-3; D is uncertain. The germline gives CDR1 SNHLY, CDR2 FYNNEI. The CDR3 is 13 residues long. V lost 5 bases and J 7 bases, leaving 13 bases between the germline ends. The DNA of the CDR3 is TGTGCCAGCAGTCAGTCCGAGAGGAATACGCAGTATTTT. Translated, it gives CASSQSERNTQYF. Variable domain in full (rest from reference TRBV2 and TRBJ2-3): EPEVTQTPSHQVTQMGQEVILRCVPISNHLYFYWYRQILGQKVEFLVSFYNNEISEKSEIFDDQFSVERPDGSNFTLKIRSTKLEDSAMYFCASSQSERNTQYFGPGTRLTVL.

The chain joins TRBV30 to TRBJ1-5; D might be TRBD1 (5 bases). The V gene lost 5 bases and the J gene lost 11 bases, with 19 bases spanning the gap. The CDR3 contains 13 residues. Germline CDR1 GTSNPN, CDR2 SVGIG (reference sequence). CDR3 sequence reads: CAWGGPRGASQHF. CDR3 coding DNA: TGTGCCTGGGGGGGTCCTAGGGGCGCGTCCCAGCATTTT.

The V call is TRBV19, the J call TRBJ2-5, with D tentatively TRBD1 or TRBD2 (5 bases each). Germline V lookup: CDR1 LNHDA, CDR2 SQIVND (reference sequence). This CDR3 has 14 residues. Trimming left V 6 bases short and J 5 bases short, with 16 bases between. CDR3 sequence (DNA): TGTGCCAGTAGCTGGGGACGGGCTGGGGAGACCCAGTACTTC. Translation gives CASSWGRAGETQYF.

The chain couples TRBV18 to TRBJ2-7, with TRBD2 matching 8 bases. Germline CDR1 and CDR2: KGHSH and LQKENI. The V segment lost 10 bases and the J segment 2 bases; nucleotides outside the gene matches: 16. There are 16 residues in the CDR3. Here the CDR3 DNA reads TGTGCCACCCAGCCGCCCGGGAGCGGGGGAACCTACGAGCAGTACTTC. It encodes CATQPPGSGGTYEQYF.

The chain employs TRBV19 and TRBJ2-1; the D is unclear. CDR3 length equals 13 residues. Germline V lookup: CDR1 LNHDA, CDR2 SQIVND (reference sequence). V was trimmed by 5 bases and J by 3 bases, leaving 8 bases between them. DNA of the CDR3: TGTGCCAGTAGTGCGGCAGGCTACAATGAGCAGTTCTTC. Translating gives CASSAAGYNEQFF. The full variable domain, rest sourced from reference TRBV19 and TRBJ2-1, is DGGITQSPKYLFRKEGQNVTLSCEQNLNHDAMYWYRQDPGQGLRLIYYSQIVNDFQKGDIAEGYSVSREKKESFPLTVTSAQKNPTAFYLCASSAAGYNEQFFGPGTRLTVL.

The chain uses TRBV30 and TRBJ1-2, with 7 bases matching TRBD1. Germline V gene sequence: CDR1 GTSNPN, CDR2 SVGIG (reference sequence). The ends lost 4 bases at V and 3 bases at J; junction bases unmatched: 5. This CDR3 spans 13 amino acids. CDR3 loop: CAWTSQGDYGYTF. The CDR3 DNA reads TGTGCCTGGACTTCGCAGGGGGACTATGGCTACACCTTC.

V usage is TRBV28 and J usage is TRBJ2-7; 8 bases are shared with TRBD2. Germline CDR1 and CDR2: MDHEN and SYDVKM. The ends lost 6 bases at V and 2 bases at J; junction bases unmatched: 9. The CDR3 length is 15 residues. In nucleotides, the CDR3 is TGTGCCAGCAGCTCAAGCGGGAGCATCACCTACGAGCAGTACTTC. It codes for CASSSSGSITYEQYF. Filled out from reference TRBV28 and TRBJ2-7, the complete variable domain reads DVKVTQSSRYLVKRTGEKVFLECVQDMDHENMFWYRQDPGLGLRLIYFSYDVKMKEKGDIPEGYSVSREKKERFSLILESASTNQTSMYLCASSSSGSITYEQYFGPGTRLTVT.

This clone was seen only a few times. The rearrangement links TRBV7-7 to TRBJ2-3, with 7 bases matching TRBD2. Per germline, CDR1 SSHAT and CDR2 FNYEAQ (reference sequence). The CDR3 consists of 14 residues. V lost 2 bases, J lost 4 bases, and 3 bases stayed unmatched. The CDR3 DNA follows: TGTGCCAGCAGCTTATTTCGGGGGGCAGATACGCAGTATTTT. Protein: CASSLFRGADTQYF.

Written as DNA, the CDR3 is TGTGCCAGCAGTTTCCCCGGCAGGGGAACTGAAGCTTTCTTT. Translating gives CASSFPGRGTEAFF. The V gene is TRBV28, the J gene TRBJ1-1; perhaps TRBD1 as D (6 bases). Between the trimmed V and J ends, which lost 3 bases and 5 bases, there was a span of 13 bases. CDR1 and CDR2 from the germline V gene are MDHEN and SYDVKM. This CDR3 is 14 amino acids long.

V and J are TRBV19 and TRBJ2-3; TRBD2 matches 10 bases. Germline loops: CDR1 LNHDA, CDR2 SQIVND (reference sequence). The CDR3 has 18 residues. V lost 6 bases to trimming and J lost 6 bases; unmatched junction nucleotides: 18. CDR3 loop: CASSLSAPSSGSWDTQYF. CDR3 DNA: TGTGCCAGTAGCCTTAGCGCTCCCTCTAGCGGGAGTTGGGATACGCAGTATTTT.

The CDR3 DNA reads as TGTGCCAGCAGCTTGGCCCCGGGGGCGTTTGAGCAGTTCTTC. Its translation is CASSLAPGAFEQFF. The genes are TRBV11-3 and TRBJ2-1; D could derive from TRBD1 or TRBD2 (6 bases each). Germline V CDR1 and CDR2: SGHNT, YENEEA. The CDR3 has 14 amino acids. The ends were cut back, 3 bases at V and 9 bases at J, with 15 bases in the middle.

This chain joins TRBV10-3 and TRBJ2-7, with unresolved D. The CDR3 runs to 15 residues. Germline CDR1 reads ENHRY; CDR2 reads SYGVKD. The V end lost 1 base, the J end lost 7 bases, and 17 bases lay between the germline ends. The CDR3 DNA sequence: TGTGCCATCAGTGAGTTGGGCCCACCTTTGGGGGAGCAGTACTTC. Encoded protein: CAISELGPPLGEQYF.

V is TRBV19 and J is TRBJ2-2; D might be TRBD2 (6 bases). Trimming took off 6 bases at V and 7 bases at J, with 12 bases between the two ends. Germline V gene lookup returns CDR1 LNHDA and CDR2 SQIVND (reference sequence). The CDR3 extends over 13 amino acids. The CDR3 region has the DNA TGTGCCAGTAGGACTAGGTCGGGCGGGGAGCTGTTTTTT. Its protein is CASRTRSGGELFF.

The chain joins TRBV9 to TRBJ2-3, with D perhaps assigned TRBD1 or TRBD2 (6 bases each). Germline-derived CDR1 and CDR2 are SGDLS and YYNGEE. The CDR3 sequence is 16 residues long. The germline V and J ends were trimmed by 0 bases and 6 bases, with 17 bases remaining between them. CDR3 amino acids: CASSVGGGGRDDTQYF. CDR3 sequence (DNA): TGTGCCAGCAGCGTAGGAGGAGGGGGGCGCGACGATACGCAGTATTTT.

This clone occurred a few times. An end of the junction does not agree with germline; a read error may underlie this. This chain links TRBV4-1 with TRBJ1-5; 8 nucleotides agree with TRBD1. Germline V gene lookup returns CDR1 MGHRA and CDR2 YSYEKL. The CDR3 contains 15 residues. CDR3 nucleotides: TGCGCCAGCACCCAAGAGGACAGGGAGGGTCAGCCCCAGCATTTT. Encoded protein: CASTQEDREGQPQHF.

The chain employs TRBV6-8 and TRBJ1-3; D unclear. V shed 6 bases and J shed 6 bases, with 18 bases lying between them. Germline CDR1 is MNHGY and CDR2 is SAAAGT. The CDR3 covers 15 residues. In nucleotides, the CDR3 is TGTGCCAGCAGGAAACTGGGCGACGGAGTAAACACCATATATTTT. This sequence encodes CASRKLGDGVNTIYF.

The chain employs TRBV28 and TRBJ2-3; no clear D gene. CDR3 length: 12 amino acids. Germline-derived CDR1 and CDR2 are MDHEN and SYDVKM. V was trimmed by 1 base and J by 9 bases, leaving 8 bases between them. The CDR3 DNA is TGTGCCAGCAGTTTATCCCGATCAACGCAGTATTTT. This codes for CASSLSRSTQYF. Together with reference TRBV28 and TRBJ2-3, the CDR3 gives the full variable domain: DVKVTQSSRYLVKRTGEKVFLECVQDMDHENMFWYRQDPGLGLRLIYFSYDVKMKEKGDIPEGYSVSREKKERFSLILESASTNQTSMYLCASSLSRSTQYFGPGTRLTVL.

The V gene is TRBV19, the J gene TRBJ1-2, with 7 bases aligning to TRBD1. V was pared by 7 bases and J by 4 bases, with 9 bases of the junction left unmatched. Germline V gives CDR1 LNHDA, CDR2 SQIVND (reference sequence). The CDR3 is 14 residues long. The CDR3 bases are TGTGCCAGTACGAGGACAGGCTTAATCTATGGCTACACCTTC. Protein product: CASTRTGLIYGYTF.

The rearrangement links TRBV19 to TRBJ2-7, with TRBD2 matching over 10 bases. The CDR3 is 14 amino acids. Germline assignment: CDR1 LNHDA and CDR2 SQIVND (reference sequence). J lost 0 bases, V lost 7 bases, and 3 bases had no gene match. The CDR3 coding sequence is TGTGCCAGTAAGGCTAGCGGGAGCTCCTACGAGCAGTACTTC. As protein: CASKASGSSYEQYF.

In DNA form, the CDR3 reads TGTGCCAGCAGCGTAGGCAGGGAGGGAAGGTACACCTTC. Its translation is CASSVGREGRYTF. The chain combines TRBV9 with TRBJ1-2, with D possibly TRBD1 on 5 matching bases. CDR3 length: 13 amino acids. Trimming cost V 0 bases and J 11 bases, with 14 bases left between them. CDR1 and CDR2 (germline): SGDLS, YYNGEE.

The CDR3 bases are TGTGCCAGCAGTAAAGGGGTTGGTGGCACTGAAGCTTTCTTT. Translating it yields CASSKGVGGTEAFF. This sequence joins TRBV27 and TRBJ1-1; possible D gene TRBD1, 5 bases. CDR3 length equals 14 residues. Germline V CDR1 and CDR2: MNHEY, SMNVEV (reference sequence). Trimming removed 5 bases at V and 4 bases at J, with 14 bases between.

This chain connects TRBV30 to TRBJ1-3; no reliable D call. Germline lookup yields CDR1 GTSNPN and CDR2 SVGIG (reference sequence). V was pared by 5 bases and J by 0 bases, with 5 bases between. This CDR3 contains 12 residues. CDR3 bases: TGTGCCTGGTACAGCTCTGGAAACACCATATATTTT. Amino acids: CAWYSSGNTIYF.

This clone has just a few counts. The CDR3 DNA reads TGTGCCAGCGGCAGACCGGGGTCCTACGAGCAGTACTTC. Amino acids: CASGRPGSYEQYF. The chain carries TRBV6-8 and TRBJ2-7, with D possibly TRBD2 on 5 matching bases. The germline V gene has CDR1 MNHGY and CDR2 SAAAGT. V was pared by 8 bases and J by 1 base, with 12 bases between. This CDR3 spans 13 amino acids.

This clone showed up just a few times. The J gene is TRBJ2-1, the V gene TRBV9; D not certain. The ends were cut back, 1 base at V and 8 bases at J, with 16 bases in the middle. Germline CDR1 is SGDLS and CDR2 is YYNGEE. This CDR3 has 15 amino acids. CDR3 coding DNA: TGTGCCAGCAGCGTACTCCCCCTAAGTCGTGATGAGCAGTTCTTC. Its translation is CASSVLPLSRDEQFF.

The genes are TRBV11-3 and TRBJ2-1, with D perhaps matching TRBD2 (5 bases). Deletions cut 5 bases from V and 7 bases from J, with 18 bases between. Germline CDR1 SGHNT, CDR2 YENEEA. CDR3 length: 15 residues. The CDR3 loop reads CASSLGRTRANEQFF. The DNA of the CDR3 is TGTGCCAGCAGCCTAGGGCGGACGCGGGCGAATGAGCAGTTCTTC.

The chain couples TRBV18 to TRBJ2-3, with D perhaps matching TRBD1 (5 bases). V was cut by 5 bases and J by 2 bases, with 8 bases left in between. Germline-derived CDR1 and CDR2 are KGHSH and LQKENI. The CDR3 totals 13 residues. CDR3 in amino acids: CASSTGHTDTQYF. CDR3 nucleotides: TGTGCCAGCTCAACAGGACACACAGATACGCAGTATTTT. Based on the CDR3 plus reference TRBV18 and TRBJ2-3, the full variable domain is NAGVMQNPRHLVRRRGQEARLRCSPMKGHSHVYWYRQLPEEGLKFMVYLQKENIIDESGMPKERFSAEFPKEGPSILRIQQVVRGDSAAYFCASSTGHTDTQYFGPGTRLTVL.

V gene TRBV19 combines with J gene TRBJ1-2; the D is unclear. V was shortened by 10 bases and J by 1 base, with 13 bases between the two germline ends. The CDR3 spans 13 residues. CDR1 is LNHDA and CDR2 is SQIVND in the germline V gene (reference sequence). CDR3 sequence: CATAEVVNYGYTF. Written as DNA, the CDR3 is TGTGCCACCGCCGAGGTAGTTAACTATGGCTACACCTTC.